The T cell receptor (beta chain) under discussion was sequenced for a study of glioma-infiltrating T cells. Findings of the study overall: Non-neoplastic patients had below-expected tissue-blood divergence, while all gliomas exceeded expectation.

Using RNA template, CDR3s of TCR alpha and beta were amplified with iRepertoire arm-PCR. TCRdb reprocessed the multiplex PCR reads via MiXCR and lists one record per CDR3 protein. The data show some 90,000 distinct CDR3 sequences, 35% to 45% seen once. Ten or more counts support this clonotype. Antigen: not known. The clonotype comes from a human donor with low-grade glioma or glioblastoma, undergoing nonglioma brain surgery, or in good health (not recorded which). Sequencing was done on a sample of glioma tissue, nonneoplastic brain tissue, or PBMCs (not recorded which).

The CDR3 loop reads CASSLFGAGGHGYTF. DNA for the CDR3: TGTGCCAGCAGTTTATTCGGGGCAGGGGGTCATGGCTACACCTTC. The rearrangement links TRBV28 to TRBJ1-2; 7 bases align to TRBD1. This CDR3 comprises 15 residues. From germline, CDR1 is MDHEN and CDR2 SYDVKM. V was clipped by 1 base and J by 6 bases; unmatched bases: 8.